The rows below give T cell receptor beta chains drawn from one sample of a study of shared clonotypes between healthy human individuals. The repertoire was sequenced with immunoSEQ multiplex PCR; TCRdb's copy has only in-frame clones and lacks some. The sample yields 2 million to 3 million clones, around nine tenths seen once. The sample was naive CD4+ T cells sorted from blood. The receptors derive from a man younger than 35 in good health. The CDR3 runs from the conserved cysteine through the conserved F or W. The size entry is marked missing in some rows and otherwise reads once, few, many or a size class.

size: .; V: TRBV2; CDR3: CASRRTGGFEAFF
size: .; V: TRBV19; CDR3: CASVGHRARRDQPQHF
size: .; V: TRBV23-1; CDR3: CASSQSRAGVTDTQYF
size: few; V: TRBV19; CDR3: CASSKGGGSSYNSPLHF
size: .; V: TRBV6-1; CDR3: CASSFSYGYTF
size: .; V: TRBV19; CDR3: CASSRAGLGTDTQYF
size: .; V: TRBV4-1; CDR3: CASSQASSGRALYEQYF
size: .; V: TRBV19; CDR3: CASRPGRQYGGNEKLFF
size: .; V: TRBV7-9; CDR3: CASSLERVNEQFF
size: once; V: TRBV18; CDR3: CASSPAQYEQYF
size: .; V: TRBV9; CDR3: CANSGQYNEQFF
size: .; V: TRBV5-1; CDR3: CASSLDPDREKLFF
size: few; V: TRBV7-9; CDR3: CASSPGLGYTF
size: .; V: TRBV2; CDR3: CASSTRVVEQFF
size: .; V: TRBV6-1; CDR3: CASSEGSYEQYF
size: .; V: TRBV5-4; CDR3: CASSLGNDQPQHF
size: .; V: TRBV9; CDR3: CASNRGWDNSPLHF